A single sample gave rise to the 7 T cell receptor beta chains below, sequenced in a study of shared clonotypes between healthy human individuals (dated by TCRdb to the early 2020s). Libraries were prepared through the immunoSEQ multiplex PCR assay. Imported from immuneACCESS, the table was reduced by TCRdb to in-frame sequences with V and J called. These copies leave out some clones; in studies compared against another copy, an unresolved V gene accounts for under half, and the cause of the remainder is not known. This sample lists more than 500,000 clones; approximately 95% were detected once. In total, the top ten clones hold about 0.06% of the sample. Specimen: naive CD4+ T cells sorted from blood. In light of the paper, this sample's cell subset or site label describes: CD45RA+ positively selected. Receptor source: a woman aged 25 to 39 in good health.

The chain links TRBV9 to TRBJ1-1; TRBD1 agrees at 12 bases. V lost 5 bases and J lost 1; bases outside the gene matches: 12. This CDR3 contains 18 residues. Germline CDR1 is SGDLS and CDR2 is YYNGEE. CDR3 DNA sequence: TGTGCCAGCAGTGCCCACCTACCGGGACAGGGGGCGAACACTGAAGCTTTCTTT. This gives the protein CASSAHLPGQGANTEAFF. The full variable domain, rest sourced from reference TRBV9 and TRBJ1-1, is DSGVTQTPKHLITATGQRVTLRCSPRSGDLSVYWYQQSLDQGLQFLIQYYNGEERAKGNILERFSAQQFPDLHSELNLSSLELGDSALYFCASSAHLPGQGANTEAFFGQGTRLTVV.

The chain uses TRBV19 and TRBJ1-2; 12 nucleotides agree with TRBD1. There are 15 residues in the CDR3. V shed 6 bases, J shed 8 bases, and the junction held 10 bases outside the gene matches. Germline V gives CDR1 LNHDA, CDR2 SQIVND (reference sequence). The CDR3 spells CASRTPGQGARGYTF. CDR3 DNA: TGTGCCAGTAGGACCCCGGGACAGGGGGCGAGGGGCTACACCTTC.

V and J are TRBV10-2 and TRBJ1-2; D might be TRBD1 (5 bases). CDR3 length equals 16 residues. Germline V gene sequence: CDR1 WSHSY, CDR2 SAAADI. Trimming cost V 4 bases and J 6 bases, with 21 bases left between them. The CDR3: CASSVGAAPSGHGYTF. The CDR3 DNA reads TGCGCCAGCAGTGTCGGGGCAGCACCATCCGGGCATGGCTACACCTTC.

This chain uses TRBV10-2 with TRBJ1-1; D not resolved. The CDR3 length is 12 residues. Trimming stripped 8 bases from V and 2 bases from J, with 9 bases between. The V gene's germline CDR1 is WSHSY and CDR2 SAAADI. CDR3 residues: CASQTFNTEAFF. DNA of the CDR3: TGCGCCAGCCAAACCTTTAACACTGAAGCTTTCTTT.

Details on this clone: Distinct nucleotide sequences in the sample also encode this CDR3. This rearrangement joins TRBV5-1 to TRBJ1-4; TRBD1 is a possible D gene (5 bases). The CDR3 has 13 amino acids. V was trimmed by 0 bases and J by 8 bases, leaving 8 bases between them. CDR1 is SGHRS and CDR2 is YFSETQ in the germline V gene. In nucleotides, the CDR3 is TGCGCCAGCAGCTTGGGGGCAGGGGAAAAACTGTTTTTT. Amino acid sequence: CASSLGAGEKLFF.

V is TRBV2 and J is TRBJ2-5, with a possible D match to TRBD2 (6 bases). This CDR3 has 16 amino acids. V gave up 2 bases and J gave up 2 bases, with 15 bases separating them. Per germline, CDR1 SNHLY and CDR2 FYNNEI. The CDR3 sequence is CASSENPGVGQETQYF. The CDR3 region has the DNA TGTGCCAGCAGTGAAAATCCGGGAGTCGGTCAAGAGACCCAGTACTTC.

The chain recombines TRBV6-6 with TRBJ1-1; possible D gene TRBD1, 6 bases. Trimming pared 4 bases from V and 5 bases from J, leaving 14 bases between. CDR1 and CDR2 (germline): MNHNY, SVGAGI (reference sequence). This CDR3 comprises 14 residues. The CDR3 DNA follows: TGTGCCAGCAGTTTAGCGGGGGGGCGGACTGAAGCTTTCTTT. It encodes CASSLAGGRTEAFF.